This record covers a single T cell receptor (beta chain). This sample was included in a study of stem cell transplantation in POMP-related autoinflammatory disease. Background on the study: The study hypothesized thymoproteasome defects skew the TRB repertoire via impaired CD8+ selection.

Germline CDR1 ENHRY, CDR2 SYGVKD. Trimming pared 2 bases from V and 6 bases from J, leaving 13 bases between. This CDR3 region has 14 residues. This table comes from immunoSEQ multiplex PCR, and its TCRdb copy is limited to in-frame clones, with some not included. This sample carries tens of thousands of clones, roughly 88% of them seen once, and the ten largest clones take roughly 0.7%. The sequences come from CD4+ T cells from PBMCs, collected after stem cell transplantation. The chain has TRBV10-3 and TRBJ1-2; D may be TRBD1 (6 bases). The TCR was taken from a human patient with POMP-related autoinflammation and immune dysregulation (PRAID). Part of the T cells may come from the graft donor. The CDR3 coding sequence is TGTGCCATCAGTGAGGGGGGCTTCCGGCATGGCTACACCTTC. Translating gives CAISEGGFRHGYTF.